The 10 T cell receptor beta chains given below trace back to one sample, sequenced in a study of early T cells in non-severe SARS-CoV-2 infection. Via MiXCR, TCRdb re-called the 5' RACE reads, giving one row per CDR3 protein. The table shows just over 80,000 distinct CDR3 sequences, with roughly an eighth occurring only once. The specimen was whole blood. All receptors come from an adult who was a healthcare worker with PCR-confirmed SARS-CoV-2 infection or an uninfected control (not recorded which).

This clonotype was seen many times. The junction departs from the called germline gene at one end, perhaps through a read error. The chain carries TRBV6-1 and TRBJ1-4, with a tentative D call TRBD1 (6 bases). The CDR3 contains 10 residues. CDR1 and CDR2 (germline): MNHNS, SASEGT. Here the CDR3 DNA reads TGTGCCAACCCTCAGGGGACGGAAGATTTT. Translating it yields CANPQGTEDF.

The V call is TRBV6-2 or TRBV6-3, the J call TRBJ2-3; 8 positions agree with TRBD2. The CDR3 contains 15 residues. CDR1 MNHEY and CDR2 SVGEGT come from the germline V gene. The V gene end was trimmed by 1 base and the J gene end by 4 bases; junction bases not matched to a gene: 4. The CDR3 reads CASSYLAGRSDTQYF. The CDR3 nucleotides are TGTGCCAGCAGTTACTTAGCGGGGAGGTCAGATACGCAGTATTTT.

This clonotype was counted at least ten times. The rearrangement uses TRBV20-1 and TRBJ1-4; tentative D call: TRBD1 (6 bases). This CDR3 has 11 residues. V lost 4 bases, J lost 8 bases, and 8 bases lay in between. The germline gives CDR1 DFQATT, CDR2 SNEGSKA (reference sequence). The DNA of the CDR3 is TGCAGTGCTAAAGGGGGGGAAAAACTGTTTTTT. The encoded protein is CSAKGGEKLFF.

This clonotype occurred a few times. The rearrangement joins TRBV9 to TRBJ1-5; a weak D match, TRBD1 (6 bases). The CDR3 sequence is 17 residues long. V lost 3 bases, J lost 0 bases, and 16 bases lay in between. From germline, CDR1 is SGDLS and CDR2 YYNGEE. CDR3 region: CASSALPDSNSNQPQHF. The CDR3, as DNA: TGTGCCAGCAGCGCCTTACCGGACAGTAATAGCAATCAGCCCCAGCATTTT.

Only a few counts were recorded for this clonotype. CDR3 DNA: TGTGCCAGCAGCAAAGACAGACAATCGGGCACCGGGGAGCTGTTTTTT. It is translated as CASSKDRQSGTGELFF. The chain combines TRBV7-2 with TRBJ2-2; possible D gene TRBD1, 5 bases. V lost 5 bases, J lost 4 bases, and 17 bases lay in between. Looked up from germline, CDR1 is SGHTA and CDR2 is FQGNSA. This CDR3 contains 16 residues.

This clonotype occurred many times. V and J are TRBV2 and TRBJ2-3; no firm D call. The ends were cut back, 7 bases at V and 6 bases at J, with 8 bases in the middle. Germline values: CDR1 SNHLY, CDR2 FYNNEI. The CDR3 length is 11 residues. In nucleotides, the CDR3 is TGTGCCAGCAAGGATATCGATACGCAGTATTTT. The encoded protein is CASKDIDTQYF.

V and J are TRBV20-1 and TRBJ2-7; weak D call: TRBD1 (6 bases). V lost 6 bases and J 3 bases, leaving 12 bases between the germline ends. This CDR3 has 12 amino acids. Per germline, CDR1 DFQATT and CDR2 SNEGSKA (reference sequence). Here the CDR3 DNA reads TGCAGTGCGACCGGGACATTCTACGAGCAGTACTTC. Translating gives CSATGTFYEQYF.

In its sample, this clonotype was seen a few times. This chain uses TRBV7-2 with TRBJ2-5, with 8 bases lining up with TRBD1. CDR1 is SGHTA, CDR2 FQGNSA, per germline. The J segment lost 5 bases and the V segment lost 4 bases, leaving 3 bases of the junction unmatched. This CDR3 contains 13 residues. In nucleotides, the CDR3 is TGTGCCAGCAGCTGGTGGACAGGGGAGACCCAGTACTTC. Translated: CASSWWTGETQYF.

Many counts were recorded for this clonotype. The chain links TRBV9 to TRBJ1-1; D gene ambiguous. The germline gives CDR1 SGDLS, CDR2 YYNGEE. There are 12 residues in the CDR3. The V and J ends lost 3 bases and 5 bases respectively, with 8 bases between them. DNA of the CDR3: TGTGCCAGCAGCGCTCTTGGGACTGAAGCTTTCTTT. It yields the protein CASSALGTEAFF.

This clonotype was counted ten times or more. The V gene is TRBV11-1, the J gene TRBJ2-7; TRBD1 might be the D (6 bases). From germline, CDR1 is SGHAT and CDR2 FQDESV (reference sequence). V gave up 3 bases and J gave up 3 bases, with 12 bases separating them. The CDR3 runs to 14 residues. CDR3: CASSFGQLIYEQYF. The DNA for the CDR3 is TGTGCCAGCAGCTTTGGACAGCTGATCTACGAGCAGTACTTC.